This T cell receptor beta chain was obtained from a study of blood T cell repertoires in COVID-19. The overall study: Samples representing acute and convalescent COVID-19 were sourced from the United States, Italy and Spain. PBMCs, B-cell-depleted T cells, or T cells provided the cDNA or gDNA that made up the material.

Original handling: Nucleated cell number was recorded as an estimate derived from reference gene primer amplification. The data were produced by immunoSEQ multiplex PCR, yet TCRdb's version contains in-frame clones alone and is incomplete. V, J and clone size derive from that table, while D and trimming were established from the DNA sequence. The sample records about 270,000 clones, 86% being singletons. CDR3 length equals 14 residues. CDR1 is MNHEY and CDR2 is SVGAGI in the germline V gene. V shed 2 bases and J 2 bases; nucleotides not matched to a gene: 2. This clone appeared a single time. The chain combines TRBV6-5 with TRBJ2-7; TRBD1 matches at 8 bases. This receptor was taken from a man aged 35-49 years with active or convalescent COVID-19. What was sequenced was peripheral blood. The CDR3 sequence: CASSYGTGPYEQYF. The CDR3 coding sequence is TGTGCCAGCAGTTACGGGACAGGTCCCTACGAGCAGTACTTC.